The clone carrying this T cell receptor (beta chain) was detected only a few times. Its antigen remains unidentified. This entry belongs to a study of OX40 agonist ivuxolimab in advanced cancers. Across the whole study: The group had a mean age of about 65 years, ranged from about 20 to 85, and was 80% to 85% male. Partial responses occurred in Three dose-escalation patients, one with hepatocellular carcinoma and two with cutaneous melanoma.

The ends were cut back, 5 bases at V and 3 bases at J, with 16 bases in the middle. The length of the CDR3 is 15 residues. Germline V gene data show CDR1 as MNHEY and CDR2 as SMNVEV (reference sequence). Clones were sequenced by immunoSEQ multiplex PCR, and TCRdb holds only the in-frame ones, with some missing. The sample holds more than 25,000 clones, around four fifths seen once. Broader study findings: At 0.1 to 3.0 mg/kg and by week 6, clonal expansion occurred in CD4+ and CD8+ blood T cells. Fewer expanded clones were found on average in CD4+ than in CD8+ T cells.

The chain employs TRBV27 and TRBJ1-1; D call uncertain. The receptor was derived from an adult with an advanced solid tumor such as melanoma, head and neck, liver or kidney cancer. The source was CD4+ or CD8+ T cells sorted from blood, collected in a trial of the OX40 agonist ivuxolimab. Here the CDR3 reads CASSPRGGWDTEAFF. The CDR3 bases are TGTGCCAGCAGTCCCCGAGGAGGGTGGGACACTGAAGCTTTCTTT.